This T cell receptor (beta chain) was identified in a study of cytomegalovirus exposure and HLA in healthy donors. Study-wide context: Of a few hundred genotyped donors, roughly 80% clustered with self-reported Caucasian donors.

The primer mix had 60 Vbeta and 13 Jbeta primers. TCRdb's copy holds only in-frame clones and misses some; the assay was immunoSEQ multiplex PCR. The sample holds about 78,000 clones; approximately 57% are singletons and the top ten take 5.7%. On this clone itself: Its antigen is unidentified.

The study's findings and limits: Reportedly, HLA-A and HLA-B alleles of most subjects were accurately predicted from TCR beta. Across donors, most TCRs were seen rarely, yet some public ones were widespread.

V lost 10 bases to trimming and J lost 2 bases, with 12 bases between them. This CDR3 spans 12 amino acids. Germline V gives CDR1 LNHDA, CDR2 SQIVND (reference sequence). The chain links TRBV19 to TRBJ2-7; D perhaps matches TRBD1 (6 bases). The sequenced sample was PBMCs. The receptor comes from a man younger than 40 in good health and CMV-seropositive. Here the CDR3 reads CATTGLAYEQYF. The CDR3 bases are TGTGCCACAACAGGGCTAGCCTACGAGCAGTACTTC.